This T cell receptor (beta chain) was captured by sequencing in a study of graft-versus-host responses after intestinal transplantation. Study-wide background: Recipients obtained multivisceral, liver-intestinal, or isolated intestinal transplants.

The study, taken as a whole, reports: Recipient bone marrow held GvH clones, some seen earlier in ileum or blood.

TCRdb keeps only in-frame clones here, not all; method: immunoSEQ multiplex PCR. The sample contains 80,000 to 95,000 clones, under 95% of which appear only once. V dropped 0 bases and J dropped 2 bases, with 14 bases sitting between them. The CDR3 consists of 15 residues. Germline-derived CDR1 and CDR2 are SQVTM and ANQGSEA. Comments on this clone: Its antigen is still unknown.

V and J are TRBV29-1 and TRBJ2-7; tentative D call: TRBD2 (5 bases). This receptor was identified in a human donor who received an intestinal transplant. The input for sequencing was unstimulated CD8+ T cells sorted from spleen or lymph node cells, taken before intestinal transplant. CDR3 amino acids: CSVEEAVGVTYEQYF. CDR3 DNA sequence: TGCAGCGTTGAAGAAGCGGTCGGGGTTACCTACGAGCAGTACTTC.